Below, one T cell receptor beta chain is given with its context. These data originate in a study of T-cell memory formation after mild COVID-19. The TCR alpha and TCR beta cDNA libraries, bearing sample barcodes and UMIs, were generated by 5'RACE using constant-segment primers. MiXCR, run by TCRdb on the 5' RACE reads, gives a single entry per CDR3 protein. The profile shows about 130,000 distinct CDR3 sequences, about 17% of them singletons. This receptor was taken from a young man who had mild COVID-19 (a few samples of this study predate the infection). Cell type and time point are not known. Sequencing was performed on PBMCs or a T cell subset sorted from them (not recorded which).

As DNA, the CDR3 is TGTGCCAGCAGTCTGGGACAGGTTGTTGAAAAACTGTTTTTT. It codes for CASSLGQVVEKLFF. The V gene is TRBV12-3 or TRBV12-4, the J gene TRBJ1-4; TRBD1 aligns across 8 bases. This CDR3 comprises 14 residues. J lost 7 bases, V lost 5 bases, and 6 bases had no gene match.